This paragraph reports one TCR beta chain. Its antigen remains unidentified. Generation of TCR beta libraries employed quantitative 5'-RACE incorporating molecular barcodes. One entry per CDR3 protein results from TCRdb running MiXCR on the 5' RACE reads. The data contain 200,000 to 250,000 distinct CDR3 sequences, approximately 20% of them singletons. This sample is part of a study of CD8 T cells in ankylosing spondylitis. Broader study findings: Past studies reported some motif variants in reactive arthritis synovial fluid and blood. Reportedly, disease-linked clones are significantly enriched in ankylosing spondylitis patients' matched synovial fluid. Disease-associated clonotypes exhibited CD8+ identity and were relatively infrequent in peripheral blood. Eight highly homologous variants formed a TCR beta motif that appeared characteristic of ankylosing spondylitis blood.

The CDR3 loop spans 13 amino acids. V was trimmed by 3 bases and J by 4 bases, leaving 7 bases between them. Germline V gives CDR1 SGHRS, CDR2 YFSETQ. This receptor was obtained from a male donor with ankylosing spondylitis. V and J are TRBV5-1 and TRBJ2-2; D remains unclear. Material: blood, either unsorted or a sorted T cell fraction (not recorded which). The CDR3 reads CASSYIRTGELFF. The CDR3 coding sequence is TGCGCCAGCAGCTACATACGCACCGGGGAGCTGTTTTTT.